This T cell receptor beta chain was identified in a study of T cells after posttransplantation cyclophosphamide. Study-wide findings and caveats: Donor-recipient repertoire similarity was low at 1-2 months, rising over year one. Tissue-infiltrating T cells from skin or gut overlapped little with blood T cells. After PTCy, TRB diversity resembled that of CNI/methotrexate controls.

Treatment was busulfan-fludarabine conditioning, a marrow graft, and cyclophosphamide on days +3 and +4. Points on this clone: Its antigen remains unknown.

Produced via immunoSEQ multiplex PCR; TCRdb's table is partial and in-frame only. The sample has some 45,000 clones; around 91% are singletons. The CDR3 is made up of 15 amino acids. CDR1 and CDR2 from the germline V gene are SEHNR and FQNEAQ (reference sequence). The J segment lost 9 bases and the V segment lost 5 bases, leaving 10 bases of the junction unmatched. J is TRBJ1-6 and V is TRBV7-9; 7 bases align to TRBD1. This sequence originates from a male patient between 55 and 70 years old who received an allogeneic stem cell transplant from a related donor and was CMV-positive. Part of the T cell pool may stem from the graft donor. The specimen was PBMCs, collected 60 to 65 days after allogeneic stem cell transplant with posttransplant cyclophosphamide. Here the CDR3 DNA reads TGTGCCAGCAGCCCCCAGGACAGGATAGGTTCACCCCTCCACTTT. This gives the protein CASSPQDRIGSPLHF.